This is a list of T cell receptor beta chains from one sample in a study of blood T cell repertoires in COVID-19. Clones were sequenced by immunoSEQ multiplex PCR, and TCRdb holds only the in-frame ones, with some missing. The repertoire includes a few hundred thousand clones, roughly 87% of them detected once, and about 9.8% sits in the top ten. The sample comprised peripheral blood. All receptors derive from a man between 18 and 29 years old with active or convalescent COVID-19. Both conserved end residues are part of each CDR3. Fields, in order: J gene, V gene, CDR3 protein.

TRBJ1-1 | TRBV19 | CASSIGEGGHTEAFF
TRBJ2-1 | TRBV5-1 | CASSPRLGRNNEQFF
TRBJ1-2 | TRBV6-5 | CASSYSGGVGYTF
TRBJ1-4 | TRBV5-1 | CASSLVGQSEKLFF
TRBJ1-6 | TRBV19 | CASSGGFNSPLHF
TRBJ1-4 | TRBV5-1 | CASSPGGPDEKLFF
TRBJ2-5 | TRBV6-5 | CASSYGAFPTETQYF
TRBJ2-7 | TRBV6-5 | CASSQTGGLSYEQYF
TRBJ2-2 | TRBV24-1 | CATSDSTRNTGELFF
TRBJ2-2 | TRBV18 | CASSPRDIAYNTGELFF
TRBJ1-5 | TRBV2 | CASRRRGANQPQHF
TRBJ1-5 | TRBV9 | CASSASGSLHQPQHF
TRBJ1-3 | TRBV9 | CASSAKSGGNAGNTIYF
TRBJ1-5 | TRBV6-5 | CASRRGSNQPQHF
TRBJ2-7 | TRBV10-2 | CASSELLVTHEQYF
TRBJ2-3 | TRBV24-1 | CATSGRGDITDTQYF
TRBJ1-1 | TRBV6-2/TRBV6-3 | CASSYSGQGLGWAQAFF
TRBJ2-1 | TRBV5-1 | CASSLAGTSSYNEQFF
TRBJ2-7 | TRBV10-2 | CASSAAGTAPAHEQYF
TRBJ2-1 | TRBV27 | CASSLGTGGYEQFF
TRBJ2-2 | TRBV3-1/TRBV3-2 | CASSQKTYRGKGTGELFF
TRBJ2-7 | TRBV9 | CASSSETGGGYEQYF
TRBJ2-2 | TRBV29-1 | CSVKTGTGNTGELFF
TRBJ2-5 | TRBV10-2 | CASSDLAGIQETQYF
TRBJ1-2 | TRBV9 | CASSSDGEAYGYTF
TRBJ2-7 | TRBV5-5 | CASSLAVYYEQYF